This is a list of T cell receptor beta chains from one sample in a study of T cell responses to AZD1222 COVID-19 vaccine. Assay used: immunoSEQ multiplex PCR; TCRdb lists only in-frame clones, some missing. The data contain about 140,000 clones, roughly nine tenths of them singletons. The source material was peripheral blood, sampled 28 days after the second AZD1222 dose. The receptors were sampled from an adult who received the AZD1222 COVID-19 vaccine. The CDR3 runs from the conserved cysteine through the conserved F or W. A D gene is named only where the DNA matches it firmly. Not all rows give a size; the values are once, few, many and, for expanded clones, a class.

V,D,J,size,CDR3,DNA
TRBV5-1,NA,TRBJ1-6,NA,CASSLDVADSPLHF,TGCGCCAGCAGCTTGGATGTAGCTGATTCACCCCTCCACTTT
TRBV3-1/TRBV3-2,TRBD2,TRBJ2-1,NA,CASSQVYGGGSPYNEQFF,TGTGCCAGCAGCCAAGTCTACGGCGGCGGGAGCCCCTACAATGAGCAGTTCTTC
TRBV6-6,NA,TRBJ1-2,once,CASSYSGQEYGYTF,TGTGCCAGCAGTTACTCTGGGCAGGAGTATGGCTACACCTTC
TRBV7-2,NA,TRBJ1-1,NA,CASSLGGGGAYPGTEAFF,TGTGCCAGCAGCTTAGGGGGGGGCGGGGCCTACCCCGGAACTGAAGCTTTCTTT
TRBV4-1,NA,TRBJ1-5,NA,CASSSASNQPQHF,TGCGCCAGCAGCTCGGCGAGCAATCAGCCCCAGCATTTT
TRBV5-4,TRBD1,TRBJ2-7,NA,CASSITGADEQYF,TGTGCCAGCAGCATAACAGGGGCCGACGAGCAGTACTTC
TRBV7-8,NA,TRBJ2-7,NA,CASSFRGPYEQYF,TGTGCCAGCAGTTTCCGGGGGCCTTACGAGCAGTACTTC
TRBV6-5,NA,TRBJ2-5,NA,CASSFRLVGPQYF,TGTGCCAGCAGTTTCAGACTCGTTGGGCCCCAGTACTTC
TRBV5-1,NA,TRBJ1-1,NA,CASSPGPGESTEAFF,TGCGCCAGCAGCCCCGGGCCAGGGGAAAGTACTGAAGCTTTCTTT
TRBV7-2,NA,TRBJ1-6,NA,CASSLPNSPLHF,TGTGCCAGCAGCTTACCGAATTCACCCCTCCACTTT
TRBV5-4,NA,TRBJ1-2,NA,CASSFQGGIGGYTF,TGTGCCAGCAGCTTCCAAGGGGGGATAGGAGGCTACACCTTC
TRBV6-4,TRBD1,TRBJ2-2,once,CASSRTGEAGELFF,TGTGCCAGCAGTAGGACAGGGGAGGCCGGGGAGCTGTTTTTT
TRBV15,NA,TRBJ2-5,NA,CATSRELAGETQYF,TGTGCCACCAGCAGAGAACTAGCCGGGGAGACCCAGTACTTC
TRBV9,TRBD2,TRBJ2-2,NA,CASSVVAGGNTGELFF,TGTGCCAGCAGCGTAGTAGCGGGGGGGAACACCGGGGAGCTGTTTTTT
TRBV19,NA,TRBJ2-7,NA,CASSPRAVYEQYF,TGTGCCAGTAGCCCCCGGGCAGTCTACGAGCAGTACTTC
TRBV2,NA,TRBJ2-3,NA,CASSHPGGADTQYF,TGTGCCAGCAGTCATCCAGGGGGGGCAGATACGCAGTATTTT
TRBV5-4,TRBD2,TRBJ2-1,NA,CASTLSGWSSYNEQFF,TGTGCCAGCACCCTTAGCGGGTGGAGCTCCTACAATGAGCAGTTCTTC
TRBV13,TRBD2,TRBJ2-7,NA,CASSNRTSGSSYEQYF,TGTGCCAGCAGCAACCGGACTAGCGGATCCTCCTACGAGCAGTACTTC
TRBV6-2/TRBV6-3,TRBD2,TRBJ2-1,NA,CASNPSGPYNEQFF,TGTGCCAGCAACCCTAGCGGCCCCTACAATGAGCAGTTCTTC
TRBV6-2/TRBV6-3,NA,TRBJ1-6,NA,CASSPTQRSSPLHF,TGTGCCAGCAGTCCGACACAGCGGAGCTCACCCCTCCACTTT
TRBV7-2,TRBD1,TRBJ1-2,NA,CASSLSGGRGPRGYTF,TGTGCCAGCAGCTTGAGTGGAGGGAGGGGGCCGCGAGGCTACACCTTC
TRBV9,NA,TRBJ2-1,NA,CASSVTLGAEQFF,TGTGCCAGCAGCGTAACTCTAGGAGCGGAGCAGTTCTTC
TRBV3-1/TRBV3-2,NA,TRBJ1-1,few,CASSQGQQNTEAFF,TGTGCCAGCAGCCAAGGACAACAGAACACTGAAGCTTTCTTT
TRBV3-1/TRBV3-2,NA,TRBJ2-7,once,CASSQGWDQAGHEQYF,TGTGCCAGCAGCCAAGGATGGGATCAAGCAGGTCACGAGCAGTACTTC
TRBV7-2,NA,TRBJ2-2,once,CASSFGTIGELFF,TGTGCCAGCAGCTTCGGGACGATCGGGGAGCTGTTTTTT
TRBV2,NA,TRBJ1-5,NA,CASSEAQALSGTQPQHF,TGTGCCAGCAGTGAAGCGCAGGCACTCTCGGGTACTCAGCCCCAGCATTTT
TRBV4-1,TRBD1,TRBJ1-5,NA,CASSLLGGTGDGNQPQHF,TGCGCCAGCAGCCTCCTTGGAGGGACAGGGGACGGCAATCAGCCCCAGCATTTT
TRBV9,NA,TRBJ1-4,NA,CASTAGTRSEKLFF,TGTGCCAGCACCGCCGGGACAAGGAGTGAAAAACTGTTTTTT
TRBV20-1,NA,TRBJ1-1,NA,CSARLEPIAFF,TGCAGTGCTAGATTGGAACCGATAGCTTTCTTT
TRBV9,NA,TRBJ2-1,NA,CASSVVSGPSDNEQFF,TGTGCCAGCAGCGTAGTCTCAGGGCCAAGCGACAATGAGCAGTTCTTC
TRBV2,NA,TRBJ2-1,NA,CALNRQVTYNEQFF,TGTGCCCTGAACCGACAGGTAACCTACAATGAGCAGTTCTTC
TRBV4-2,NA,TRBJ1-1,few,CASSQSASSGFNTEAFF,TGTGCCAGCAGCCAGAGCGCGTCATCGGGTTTCAACACTGAAGCTTTCTTT
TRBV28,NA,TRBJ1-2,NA,CASSGVYDSRRITNYGYTF,TGTGCCAGCAGTGGCGTTTATGACAGTAGACGCATTACTAACTATGGCTACACCTTC
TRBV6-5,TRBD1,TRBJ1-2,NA,CASTAGTVYGYTF,TGTGCCAGCACCGCCGGGACAGTCTATGGCTACACCTTC
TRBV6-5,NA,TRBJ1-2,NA,CASSRPNYGYTF,TGTGCCAGCAGCCGTCCCAACTATGGCTACACCTTC
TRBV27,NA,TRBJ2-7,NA,CASSLRQDLYEQYF,TGTGCCAGCAGTTTAAGGCAGGATCTCTACGAGCAGTACTTC